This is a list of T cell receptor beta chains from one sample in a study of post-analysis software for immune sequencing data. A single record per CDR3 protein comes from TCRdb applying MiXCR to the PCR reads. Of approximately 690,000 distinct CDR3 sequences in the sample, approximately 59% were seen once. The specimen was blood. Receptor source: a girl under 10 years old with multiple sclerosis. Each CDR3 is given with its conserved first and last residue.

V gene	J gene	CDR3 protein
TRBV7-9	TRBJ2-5	CASSLVSWELQETQYF
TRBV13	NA	CASSPRLVSNEQYF
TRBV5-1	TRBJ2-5	CASSLVGGWSETQYF
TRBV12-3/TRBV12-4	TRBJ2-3	CASSLVGASTDTQYF
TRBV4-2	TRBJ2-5	CASSQAINRDRGETQYF
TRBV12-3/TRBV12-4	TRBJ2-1	CASSLTTSGGRSNEQFF
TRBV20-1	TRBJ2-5	CSASSQLPSESYKETQYF
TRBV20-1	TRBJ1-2	CRATQRNYGYTF
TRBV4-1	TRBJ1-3	CASSQILVTGNIYF
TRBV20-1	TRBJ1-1	CSAADAGGGRDTEAFF
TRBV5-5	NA	CASSLSGQGGETQYF
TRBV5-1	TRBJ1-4	CASSLGHLQGGEKLFF
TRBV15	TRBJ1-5	CATSRLGGPQHF